These 16 T cell receptor beta chains originate from one sample sequenced in a study of siplizumab effects on memory and regulatory T cells. The data were produced by immunoSEQ multiplex PCR, yet TCRdb's version contains in-frame clones alone and is incomplete. The sample lists about 87,000 clones, over 80% occurring once. Sequenced: Tregs sorted from blood. These receptors originate from a human donor in good health.

The CDR3 DNA reads TGTGCCAGCAGCTTAGTATCGGGTCGGACCTACGAGCAGTACTTC. Encoded protein: CASSLVSGRTYEQYF. The chain employs TRBV11-2 and TRBJ2-7; D remains ambiguous. V lost 1 base to trimming and J lost 2 bases, with 12 bases between them. The length of the CDR3 is 15 residues. From germline, CDR1 is SGHAT and CDR2 FQNNGV.

The V call is TRBV25-1, the J call TRBJ2-5; the D gene is possibly TRBD1 (5 bases). Germline CDR1 is MGHDK and CDR2 is SYGVNS. This CDR3 spans 14 amino acids. The V and J ends lost 3 bases and 11 bases respectively, with 19 bases between them. CDR3 coding DNA: TGTGCCAGCAGTGAGGGGCGGAAAGAATTCACGCAGTACTTC. This codes for CASSEGRKEFTQYF.

V and J are TRBV28 and TRBJ2-5; 8 bases are shared with TRBD1. Germline assignment: CDR1 MDHEN and CDR2 SYDVKM. CDR3 length equals 17 residues. V lost 5 bases, J lost 0 bases, and 11 bases stayed unmatched. CDR3 region: CASSGPDREWYQETQYF. CDR3 bases: TGTGCCAGCAGTGGTCCGGACAGGGAGTGGTACCAAGAGACCCAGTACTTC.

CDR3 protein: CASSKGLATQETQYF. The CDR3 DNA sequence: TGCGCCAGCAGCAAGGGACTAGCAACCCAAGAGACCCAGTACTTC. The J gene is TRBJ2-5, the V gene TRBV5-1; 9 bases match TRBD2. The trim removed 4 bases at V and 1 base at J, leaving 5 bases unmatched. Germline CDR1 and CDR2: SGHRS and YFSETQ. The CDR3 runs to 15 residues. Variable domain in full (rest from reference TRBV5-1 and TRBJ2-5): KAGVTQTPRYLIKTRGQQVTLSCSPISGHRSVSWYQQTPGQGLQFLFEYFSETQRNKGNFPGRFSGRQFSNSRSEMNVSTLELGDSALYLCASSKGLATQETQYFGPGTRLLVL.

The chain is built from TRBV30 and TRBJ1-1, with D possibly TRBD1 on 5 matching bases. CDR1 and CDR2 from the germline V gene are GTSNPN and SVGIG (reference sequence). Trimming took off 5 bases at V and 5 bases at J, with 21 bases between the two ends. This CDR3 has 15 residues. The CDR3 DNA reads TGTGCCTGGGAGTGGGGGGGGACGGTGCGAACTGAAGCTTTCTTT. This codes for CAWEWGGTVRTEAFF. The full variable domain, its missing parts supplied by reference TRBV30 and TRBJ1-1, is SQTIHQWPATLVQPVGSPLSLECTVEGTSNPNLYWYRQAAGRGLQLLFYSVGIGQISSEVPQNLSASRPQDRQFILSSKKLLLSDSGFYLCAWEWGGTVRTEAFFGQGTRLTVV.

The chain recombines TRBV5-1 with TRBJ2-1; D call uncertain. Trimming pared 0 bases from V and 7 bases from J, leaving 14 bases between. This CDR3 contains 15 residues. Germline values: CDR1 SGHRS, CDR2 YFSETQ. The CDR3 DNA reads TGCGCCAGCAGCTTGGCCCTGCCGGCCAGGAATGAGCAGTTCTTC. Its protein product is CASSLALPARNEQFF.

The chain combines TRBV5-1 with TRBJ1-2; D possibly corresponds to TRBD1 (6 bases). Germline assignment: CDR1 SGHRS and CDR2 YFSETQ. Trimming pared 0 bases from V and 6 bases from J, leaving 15 bases between. The CDR3 spans 15 residues. The CDR3 DNA follows: TGCGCCAGCAGCTTGGCCGGGGGCTTTTGGGATGGCTACACCTTC. The encoded protein is CASSLAGGFWDGYTF.

The chain carries TRBV7-2 and TRBJ2-5; 9 bases agree with TRBD2. The ends lost 5 bases at V and 7 bases at J; junction bases unmatched: 8. This CDR3 is 14 amino acids long. Germline values: CDR1 SGHTA, CDR2 FQGNSA. The CDR3 sequence is CASSPRTSVGTQYF. The CDR3 coding sequence is TGTGCCAGCAGCCCCCGGACTAGCGTAGGGACCCAGTACTTC.

V usage is TRBV7-6 and J usage is TRBJ2-5, with D hard to call. The CDR3 totals 14 residues. The germline V and J ends were trimmed by 7 bases and 4 bases, with 16 bases remaining between them. In germline, CDR1 is SGHVS, CDR2 FNYEAQ. The CDR3 spells CASTRLDLGETQYF. The DNA for the CDR3 is TGTGCCAGCACCCGATTGGACCTAGGAGAGACCCAGTACTTC.

The rearrangement joins TRBV10-3 to TRBJ1-4; D call uncertain. V lost 11 bases, J lost 3 bases, and 13 bases lay in between. The CDR3 is made up of 13 amino acids. CDR1 is ENHRY and CDR2 is SYGVKD in the germline V gene. The CDR3 region is CAFPDIANEKLFF. As DNA, the CDR3 is TGTGCCTTCCCCGACATAGCTAATGAAAAACTGTTTTTT.

CDR3 sequence: CASSSWTNEQFF. Here the CDR3 DNA reads TGTGCCAGCAGTTCTTGGACCAATGAGCAGTTCTTC. The rearrangement links TRBV6-5 to TRBJ2-1; D remains unclear. This CDR3 has 12 residues. Germline values: CDR1 MNHEY, CDR2 SVGAGI. The V gene lost 4 bases and the J gene lost 6 bases, with 7 bases spanning the gap.

The chain combines TRBV5-6 with TRBJ1-5; possibly TRBD1 for D (5 bases). V was trimmed by 0 bases and J by 9 bases, leaving 10 bases between them. The germline V gene has CDR1 SGHDT and CDR2 YYEEEE. The CDR3 is made up of 13 amino acids. The CDR3 loop is CASSLGGDGPQHF. The CDR3 DNA follows: TGTGCCAGCAGCTTGGGAGGGGATGGGCCCCAGCATTTT.

The rearrangement links TRBV15 to TRBJ2-1, with 8 bases fitting TRBD2. CDR1 is LNHNV and CDR2 is YYDKDF in the germline V gene (reference sequence). With V trimmed by 4 bases and J by 1 base, 6 bases remained unmatched. The CDR3 covers 16 residues. CDR3 residues: CATSTWGLGSYNEQFF. CDR3 DNA: TGTGCCACCAGCACTTGGGGACTAGGGTCCTACAATGAGCAGTTCTTC.

The V and J genes are TRBV30 and TRBJ2-7, with D possibly TRBD1 on 5 matching bases. Germline CDR1 is GTSNPN and CDR2 is SVGIG (reference sequence). This CDR3 spans 12 amino acids. Trimming removed 1 base at V and 7 bases at J, with 11 bases between. The CDR3 spells CAWSDAGLEQYF. The CDR3 coding sequence is TGTGCCTGGAGTGATGCAGGGCTGGAGCAGTACTTC.

This chain joins TRBV29-1 and TRBJ1-5; a possible D gene is TRBD1 (5 bases). Germline CDR1 SQVTM, CDR2 ANQGSEA. The CDR3 sequence is 16 residues long. V was shortened by 2 bases and J by 0 bases, with 14 bases between the two germline ends. CDR3 nucleotides: TGCAGCGTTGAAATAGGGACGTTGAGTAGCAATCAGCCCCAGCATTTT. Amino acids: CSVEIGTLSSNQPQHF.

This clone was found once. This rearrangement joins TRBV6-6 to TRBJ2-1; 8 nucleotides line up with TRBD2. The trim removed 0 bases at V and 10 bases at J, leaving 8 bases unmatched. CDR1 is MNHNY, CDR2 SVGAGI, per germline (reference sequence). CDR3 length equals 15 residues. The CDR3 reads CASSYSWGLAGEQFF. The CDR3 DNA reads TGTGCCAGCAGTTACTCGTGGGGTTTAGCGGGGGAGCAGTTCTTC.